This T cell receptor (beta chain) came from a study of blood T cell repertoires in COVID-19. In the study overall: Some COVID-19 samples were acute and others convalescent; all came from the United States, Italy and Spain. Sources were T cells, B-cell-depleted T cells, or PBMCs; the material itself was cDNA or gDNA.

Trimming removed 5 bases from V and 2 bases from J; junction bases left unmatched: 13. The germline CDR1 and CDR2 sequences are SGHNT and YYREEE (reference sequence). The CDR3 is 16 amino acids. The authors' processing: Nucleated cell counts were estimated from reference gene primer amplification. Some clones are missing from TCRdb's copy, which holds only in-frame ones; the method was immunoSEQ multiplex PCR. That table is the source of V, J and clone size, and D and trimming were worked out from the DNA. The sample lists over 85,000 clones, approximately 90% occurring once. Sequenced: peripheral blood. This sequence joins TRBV5-4 and TRBJ2-7; 7 nucleotides align to TRBD2. This clonotype originated in a human donor with active COVID-19. The donor label of this sample is uncertain. CDR3 sequence: CASRPDLADSPYEQYF. Written as DNA, the CDR3 is TGTGCCAGCAGGCCCGATCTAGCGGACTCTCCCTACGAGCAGTACTTC.